The 20 T cell receptor delta chains presented below share a single source sample, sequenced in a study of gamma-delta T cells after stem cell transplantation. TCRdb re-identified clones in the RT-PCR reads via CATT. The data contain 5,000 to 7,500 delta-chain clones, 20% to 30% of them singletons. The sample was gamma-delta T cells. These receptors all come from a human donor. It is not recorded whose cells these are; they may come from a transplant donor.

Of note for this clone: This could be a read error, since a much larger clone is one nucleotide away. This chain uses TRDV2 with TRDJ3; D unresolved. The CDR3 extends over 21 amino acids. CDR1 is GEAIGNYY and CDR2 is EKD in the germline V gene. CDR3: CARDTTNQRTDQSWDTRQMFF. CDR3 coding DNA: TGTGCCCGTGACACGACTAACCAGCGTACTGATCAATCCTGGGACACCCGACAGATGTTTTTC.

With respect to this clone: The limits of the CDR3 on the DNA are not certain, so only TCRdb's listed CDR3 is given. The chain joins TRDV1 to TRDJ4; the listed D gene, TRDD3, was not tested against the DNA. Germline CDR1 is TSWWSYY and CDR2 is QGS. The CDR3 adds up to 15 amino acids, both ends counted. CDR3 in amino acids: CALGALGDTSRPLIF.

V gene TRDV2 combines with J gene TRDJ1; TRDD3 agrees at 7 bases. In germline, CDR1 is GEAIGNYY, CDR2 EKD. This CDR3 comprises 18 residues. The V gene end was trimmed by 3 bases and the J gene end by 0 bases; junction bases not matched to a gene: 15. The CDR3 region is CACDPVLGPKMYTDKLIF. CDR3 in DNA: TGTGCCTGTGACCCCGTACTGGGGCCAAAAATGTACACCGATAAACTCATCTTT.

The genes are TRDV2 and TRDJ1, with 7 bases aligning to TRDD3. Trimming cost V 1 base and J 0 bases; bases outside gene matches: 7. CDR1 and CDR2 (germline): GEAIGNYY, EKD. The CDR3 covers 16 residues. The CDR3 sequence is CACDTLGETDTDKLIF. Written as DNA, the CDR3 is TGTGCCTGTGACACTTTGGGGGAGACAGACACCGATAAACTCATCTTT.

Turning to this clone: This likely came from a read error, as a far larger clone is one base away. This same CDR3 is encoded by further DNA sequences in the sample. V gene TRAV29/DV5 combines with J gene TRDJ1; perhaps TRDD3 as D (6 bases). CDR1 and CDR2 from the germline V gene are NSMFDY and ISSIKDK. This CDR3 contains 19 residues. CDR3 amino acids: CAASGPFPLGVLYTDKLIF. As DNA, the CDR3 is TGTGCGGCAAGCGGCCCCTTTCCGTTGGGGGTCTTGTACACCGATAAACTCATCTTT.

This clone was counted a few times. Here the CDR3 reads CACDTAYWGPTWDTRQMFF. The CDR3 DNA reads as TGTGCCTGTGACACAGCGTACTGGGGGCCTACCTGGGACACCCGACAGATGTTTTTC. This sequence joins TRDV2 and TRDJ3; 8 bases align to TRDD3. Trimming removed 1 base from V and 2 bases from J; junction bases left unmatched: 9. Germline values: CDR1 GEAIGNYY, CDR2 EKD. This CDR3 spans 19 amino acids.

This chain connects TRDV2 to TRDJ1; 9 positions agree with TRDD3. Germline assignment: CDR1 GEAIGNYY and CDR2 EKD. The V and J ends lost 0 bases and 2 bases, in that order; junction bases with no gene match: 12. This CDR3 comprises 18 residues. CDR3 sequence (DNA): TGTGCCTGTGACACCGGCCGGTTACTGGGGGAGTCTACCGATAAACTCATCTTT. Its translation is CACDTGRLLGESTDKLIF.

This clone is classed as medium-sized. This chain connects TRDV2 to TRDJ1; possible D gene TRDD3, 6 bases. Germline values: CDR1 GEAIGNYY, CDR2 EKD. CDR3 length equals 17 residues. V lost 3 bases to trimming and J lost 11 bases, with 30 bases between them. The CDR3 reads CACDSLYVTGSKGGLIF. The CDR3 DNA is TGTGCCTGTGACTCCCTTTATGTCACTGGGTCGAAAGGGGGGCTCATCTTT.

As regards this clone: It differs at one base from a far larger clone, so likely a read error. The chain carries TRDV2 and TRDJ3; 9 bases align to TRDD3. The CDR3 runs 21 residues. Germline V gene data show CDR1 as GEAIGNYY and CDR2 as EKD. Written as DNA, the CDR3 is TGTGCCTGTGACACGGTACTGGGGGACTCCCCAAGCTCCCGGGACACCCGACAGATGTTTTTC. It translates to CACDTVLGDSPSSRDTRQMFF.

This clone is a singleton in its sample. This may arise from a read error, as a much more abundant clone is one base away. The V call is TRDV2, the J call TRDJ1; D unresolved. This CDR3 contains 13 residues. CDR1 and CDR2 from the germline V gene are GEAIGNYY and EKD. The CDR3 DNA reads TGTGCCTGTTTTGAGGTTGGGACCGATAAACCCATCTTT. Translation gives CACFEVGTDKPIF.

This clone has only a few counts. V usage is TRDV2 and J usage is TRDJ3; 10 bases line up with TRDD3. The V and J ends lost 0 bases and 0 bases, in that order; junction bases with no gene match: 10. This CDR3 region has 21 residues. The V gene's germline CDR1 is GEAIGNYY and CDR2 EKD. CDR3 sequence: CACDTADWGIRGSWDTRQMFF. DNA of the CDR3: TGTGCCTGTGACACCGCAGACTGGGGGATCCGGGGCTCCTGGGACACCCGACAGATGTTTTTC.

Relative to its sample, this clone is medium-sized (0.01 to 0.1%). The chain has TRDV2 and TRDJ1, with 13 bases fitting TRDD3. J was trimmed by 0 bases and V by 3 bases; bases with no gene match: 12. Germline V gene lookup returns CDR1 GEAIGNYY and CDR2 EKD. The CDR3 has 19 amino acids. The CDR3: CACDVLLGDTPSYTDKLIF. In DNA, the CDR3 is TGTGCCTGTGACGTTTTACTGGGGGATACGCCGTCGTACACCGATAAACTCATCTTT.

The gene calls are TRDV2 and TRDJ3; D is possibly TRDD3 (6 bases). Trimming took 3 bases from V and 0 from J, leaving 17 bases between them. This CDR3 spans 19 amino acids. Germline CDR1 and CDR2: GEAIGNYY and EKD. The CDR3 nucleotides are TGTGCCTGTGACCAGATGGGGGGGACGAGCTCCTGGGACACCCGACAGATGTTTTTC. This gives the protein CACDQMGGTSSWDTRQMFF.

Of note for this clone: Other DNA sequences in the sample encode the same CDR3. This chain uses TRDV2 with TRDJ3, with 11 bases aligning to TRDD3. V shed 1 base, J shed 0 bases, and the junction held 4 bases outside the gene matches. CDR3 length: 19 residues. Germline CDR1 reads GEAIGNYY; CDR2 reads EKD. The CDR3 DNA reads TGTGCCTGTGACACGCTGGGGGATACAGGCTCCTGGGACACCCGACAGATGTTTTTC. Translating it yields CACDTLGDTGSWDTRQMFF.

This clone is medium-sized by share. The chain has TRDV2 and TRDJ3, with 13 bases lining up with TRDD3. Looked up from germline, CDR1 is GEAIGNYY and CDR2 is EKD. CDR3 size: 24 residues. V lost 0 bases and J lost 0; bases outside the gene matches: 16. Here the CDR3 DNA reads TGTGCCTGTGACACCCTGGATACTGGGGGATACGCCCCTCGCAGCTCCTGGGACACCCGACAGATGTTTTTC. The encoded protein is CACDTLDTGGYAPRSSWDTRQMFF.

This clone is judged medium-sized (0.01 to 0.1%). The chain carries TRDV2 and TRDJ1, with a possible D match to TRDD3 (6 bases). This CDR3 comprises 16 residues. Trimming took 3 bases from V and 0 from J, leaving 16 bases between them. The germline V gene has CDR1 GEAIGNYY and CDR2 EKD. The CDR3 nucleotides read TGTGCCTGTGACCGATTGGGGGCCCCGTACACCGATAAACTCATCTTT. Encoded protein: CACDRLGAPYTDKLIF.

Turning to this clone: At one boundary the junction diverges from the germline segment, which might be a read error. V usage is TRDV2 and J usage is TRDJ3; 9 bases are shared with TRDD3. The V gene's germline CDR1 is GEAIGNYY and CDR2 EKD. This CDR3 has 21 amino acids. The CDR3: CACDTWAGDTRYSWGTRQMFF. The CDR3 nucleotides are TGTGCCTGTGACACCTGGGCTGGGGATACGCGGTATTCCTGGGGCACCCGACAGATGTTTTTC.

V and J are TRDV2 and TRDJ1; 7 bases match TRDD3. Per the germline V gene, CDR1 is GEAIGNYY and CDR2 is EKD. J was trimmed by 0 bases and V by 0 bases; bases with no gene match: 18. The CDR3 has 20 residues. The CDR3 loop is CACDTVGVSTGVGDTDKLIF. The CDR3, as DNA: TGTGCCTGTGACACCGTTGGAGTAAGTACTGGGGTCGGGGACACCGATAAACTCATCTTT.

In its sample, this clone was seen a few times. J is TRDJ3 and V is TRDV2; D is ambiguous. Trimming shortened V by 1 base and J by 0 bases, and 21 bases separated the two germline ends. Per the germline V gene, CDR1 is GEAIGNYY and CDR2 is EKD. There are 21 residues in the CDR3. CDR3 nucleotides: TGTGCCTGTGACACTTTAGGTGGGAAACATCCCTTCTCCTGGGACACCCGACAGATGTTTTTC. Protein product: CACDTLGGKHPFSWDTRQMFF.

This clone is medium-sized (0.01 to 0.1%). This chain connects TRDV2 to TRDJ1; 9 bases line up with TRDD3. CDR3 length: 18 amino acids. V lost 2 bases and J lost 1; bases outside the gene matches: 13. CDR1 and CDR2 from the germline V gene are GEAIGNYY and EKD. The CDR3 region is CACDKLDWGTFLTDKLIF. The CDR3 bases are TGTGCCTGTGACAAGCTCGACTGGGGGACCTTTCTCACCGATAAACTCATCTTT.